The following is a TCR beta chain sequence with its context. Its antigen is as yet unknown. This sample was included in a study of tumor-infiltrating lymphocytes in localized non-small cell lung cancer. At the level of the study: Each patient gave resected tumor and non-adjacent uninvolved lung tissue.

Trimming cost V 5 bases and J 2 bases; bases outside gene matches: 5. CDR1 MNHEY and CDR2 SVGAGI come from the germline V gene. This CDR3 comprises 14 residues. Study-level points and caveats: Different pieces of the same tissue were used for each assay. T-cell fraction did not differ between immunotypes IM1 and IM2. Only some patients had TCR sequencing, depending on available tissue.

TCRdb's copy holds only in-frame clones and misses some; the assay was immunoSEQ multiplex PCR. The sample has 5,000 to 6,500 clones; approximately 82% are singletons. The chain carries TRBV6-5 and TRBJ2-7; TRBD1 aligns across 8 bases. Sequencing used lung tumor tissue. The clonotype was recovered from a human donor with non-small cell lung cancer. This CDR3 reads CASSRTGGTYEQYF. CDR3 nucleotides: TGTGCCAGCAGTCGAACAGGGGGAACCTACGAGCAGTACTTC.